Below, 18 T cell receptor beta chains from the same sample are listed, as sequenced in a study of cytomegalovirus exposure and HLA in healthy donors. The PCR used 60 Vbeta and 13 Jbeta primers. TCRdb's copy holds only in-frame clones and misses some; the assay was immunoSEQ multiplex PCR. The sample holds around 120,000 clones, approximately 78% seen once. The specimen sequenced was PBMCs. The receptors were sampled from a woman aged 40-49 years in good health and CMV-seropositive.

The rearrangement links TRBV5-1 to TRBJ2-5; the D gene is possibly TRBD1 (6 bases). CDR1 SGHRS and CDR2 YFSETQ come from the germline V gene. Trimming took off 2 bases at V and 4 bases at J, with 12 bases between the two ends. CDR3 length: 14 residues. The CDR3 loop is CASSFGQGRETQYF. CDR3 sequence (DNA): TGCGCCAGCAGCTTTGGGCAGGGGAGAGAGACCCAGTACTTC.

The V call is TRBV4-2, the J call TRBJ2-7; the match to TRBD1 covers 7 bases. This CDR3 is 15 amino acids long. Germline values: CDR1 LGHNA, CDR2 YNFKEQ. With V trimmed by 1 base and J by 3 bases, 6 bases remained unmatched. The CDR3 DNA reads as TGTGCCAGCAGCCAAGTAACGGGACAGCACTACGAGCAGTACTTC. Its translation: CASSQVTGQHYEQYF.

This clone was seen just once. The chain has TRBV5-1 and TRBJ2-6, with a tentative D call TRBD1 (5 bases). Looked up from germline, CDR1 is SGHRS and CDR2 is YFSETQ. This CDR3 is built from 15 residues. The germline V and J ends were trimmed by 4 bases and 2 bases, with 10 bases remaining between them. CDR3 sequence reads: CASSIRGPGANVLTF. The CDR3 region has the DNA TGCGCCAGCAGCATTAGGGGCCCTGGGGCCAACGTCCTGACTTTC.

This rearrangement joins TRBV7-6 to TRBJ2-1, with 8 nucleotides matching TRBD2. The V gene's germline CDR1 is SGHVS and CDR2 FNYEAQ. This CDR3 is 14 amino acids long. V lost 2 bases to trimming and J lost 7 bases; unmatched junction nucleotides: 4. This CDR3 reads CASSLSGSLNEQFF. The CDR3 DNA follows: TGTGCCAGCAGCTTAAGCGGGAGCCTAAATGAGCAGTTCTTC.

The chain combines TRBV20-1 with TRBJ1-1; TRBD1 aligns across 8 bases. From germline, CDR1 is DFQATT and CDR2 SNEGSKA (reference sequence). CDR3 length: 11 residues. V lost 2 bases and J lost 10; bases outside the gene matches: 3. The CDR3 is CSARTDRGAFF. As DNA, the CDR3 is TGCAGTGCTAGAACAGACAGGGGAGCTTTCTTT.

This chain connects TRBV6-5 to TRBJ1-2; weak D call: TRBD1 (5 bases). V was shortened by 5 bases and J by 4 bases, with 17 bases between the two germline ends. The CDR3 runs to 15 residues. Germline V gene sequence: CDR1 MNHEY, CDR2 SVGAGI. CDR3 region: CASSGREKGSYGYTF. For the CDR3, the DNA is TGTGCCAGCAGTGGCCGGGAGAAGGGGTCCTATGGCTACACCTTC.

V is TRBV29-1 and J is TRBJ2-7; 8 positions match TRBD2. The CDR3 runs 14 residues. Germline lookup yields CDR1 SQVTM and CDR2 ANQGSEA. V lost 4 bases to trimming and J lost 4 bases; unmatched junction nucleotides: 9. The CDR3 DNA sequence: TGCAGCGTTGCGGGAGGGCGCCCTAATTACGAGCAGTACTTC. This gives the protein CSVAGGRPNYEQYF.

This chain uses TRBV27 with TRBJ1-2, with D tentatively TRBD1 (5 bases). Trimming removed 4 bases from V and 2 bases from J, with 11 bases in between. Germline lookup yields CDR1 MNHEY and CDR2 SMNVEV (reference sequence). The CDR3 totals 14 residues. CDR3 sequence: CASSSSRQNYGYTF. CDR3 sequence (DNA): TGTGCCAGCAGTTCATCCCGACAGAACTATGGCTACACCTTC.

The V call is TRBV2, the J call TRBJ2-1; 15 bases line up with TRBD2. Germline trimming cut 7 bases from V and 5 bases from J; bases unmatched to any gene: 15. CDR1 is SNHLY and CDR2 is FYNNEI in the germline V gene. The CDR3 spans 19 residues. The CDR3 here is CASTLVGLAGGTANNEQFF. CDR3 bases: TGTGCCAGCACCTTAGTTGGACTAGCGGGGGGGACGGCGAACAATGAGCAGTTCTTC.

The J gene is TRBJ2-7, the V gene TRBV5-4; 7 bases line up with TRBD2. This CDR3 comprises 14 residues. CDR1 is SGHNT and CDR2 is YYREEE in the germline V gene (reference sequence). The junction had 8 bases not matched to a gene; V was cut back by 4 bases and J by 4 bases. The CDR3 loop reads CASSIPGLYYEQYF. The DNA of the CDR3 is TGTGCCAGCAGCATCCCGGGACTATATTACGAGCAGTACTTC.

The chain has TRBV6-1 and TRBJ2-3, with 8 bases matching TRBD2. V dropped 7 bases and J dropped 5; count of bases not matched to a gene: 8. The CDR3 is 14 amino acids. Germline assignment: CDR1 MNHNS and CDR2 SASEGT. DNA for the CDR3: TGTGCCAGCAATCTCGGGGGGGAGGGAGATACGCAGTATTTT. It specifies CASNLGGEGDTQYF.

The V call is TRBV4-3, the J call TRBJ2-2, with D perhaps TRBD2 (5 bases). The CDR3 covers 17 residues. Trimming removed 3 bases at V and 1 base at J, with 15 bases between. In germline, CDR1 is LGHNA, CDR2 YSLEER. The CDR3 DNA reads TGCGCCAGCAGCCATGAACTAGTAGCTGGGAACACCGGGGAGCTGTTTTTT. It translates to CASSHELVAGNTGELFF.

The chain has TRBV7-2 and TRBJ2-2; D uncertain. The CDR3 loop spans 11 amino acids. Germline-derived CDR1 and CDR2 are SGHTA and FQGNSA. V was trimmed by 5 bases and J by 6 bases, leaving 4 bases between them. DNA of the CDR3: TGTGCCAGCAGCCCTGCCGGGGAGCTGTTTTTT. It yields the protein CASSPAGELFF.

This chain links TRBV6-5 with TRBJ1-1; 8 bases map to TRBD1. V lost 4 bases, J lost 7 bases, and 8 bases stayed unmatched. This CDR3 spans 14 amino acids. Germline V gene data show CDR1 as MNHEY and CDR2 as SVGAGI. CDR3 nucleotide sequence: TGTGCCAGCAGTTCGCATGACAGGGGAGGTGAAGCTTTCTTT. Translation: CASSSHDRGGEAFF.

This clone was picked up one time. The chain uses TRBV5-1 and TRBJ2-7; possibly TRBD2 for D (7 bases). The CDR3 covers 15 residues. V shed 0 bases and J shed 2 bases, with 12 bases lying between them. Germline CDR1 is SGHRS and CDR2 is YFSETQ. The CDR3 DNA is TGCGCCAGCAGCTTGGGAGGGGGGGGGCCCTACGAGCAGTACTTC. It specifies CASSLGGGGPYEQYF.

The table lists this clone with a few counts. Written as DNA, the CDR3 is TGTGCCAGCAGCTCGGGACAGGGGGACTACGAGCAGTACTTC. The encoded protein is CASSSGQGDYEQYF. This chain links TRBV11-2 with TRBJ2-7, with 11 bases matching TRBD1. Germline V gives CDR1 SGHAT, CDR2 FQNNGV. The CDR3 has 14 amino acids. Trimming at V came to 4 bases and at J to 3 bases, leaving 2 bases not matched to a gene. Looking up the rest from reference TRBV11-2 and TRBJ2-7 gives the full variable domain: EAGVAQSPRYKIIEKRQSVAFWCNPISGHATLYWYQQILGQGPKLLIQFQNNGVVDDSQLPKDRFSAERLKGVDSTLKIQPAKLEDSAVYLCASSSGQGDYEQYFGPGTRLTVT.

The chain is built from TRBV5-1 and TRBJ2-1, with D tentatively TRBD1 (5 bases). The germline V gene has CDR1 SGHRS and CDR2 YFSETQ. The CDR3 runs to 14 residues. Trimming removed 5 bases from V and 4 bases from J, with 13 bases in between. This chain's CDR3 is CASRPPQVYNEQFF. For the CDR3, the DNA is TGCGCCAGCAGACCACCACAGGTATACAATGAGCAGTTCTTC.

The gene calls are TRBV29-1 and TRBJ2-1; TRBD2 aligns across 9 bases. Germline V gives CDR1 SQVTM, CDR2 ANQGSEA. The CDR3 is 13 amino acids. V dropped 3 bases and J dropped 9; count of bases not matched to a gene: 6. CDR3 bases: TGCAGCGTTGATAGCGGGAGTAGAAGTGAGCAGTTCTTC. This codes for CSVDSGSRSEQFF.